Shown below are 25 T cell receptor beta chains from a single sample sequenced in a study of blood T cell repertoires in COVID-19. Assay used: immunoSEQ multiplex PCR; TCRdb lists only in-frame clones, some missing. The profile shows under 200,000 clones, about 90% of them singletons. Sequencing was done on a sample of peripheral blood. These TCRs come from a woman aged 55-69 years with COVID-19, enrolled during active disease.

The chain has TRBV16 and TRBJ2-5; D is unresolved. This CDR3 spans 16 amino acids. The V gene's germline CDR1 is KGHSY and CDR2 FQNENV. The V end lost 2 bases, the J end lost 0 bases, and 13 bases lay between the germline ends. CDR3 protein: CASSQTPTENQETQYF. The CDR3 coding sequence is TGTGCCAGCAGCCAAACCCCAACAGAGAACCAAGAGACCCAGTACTTC.

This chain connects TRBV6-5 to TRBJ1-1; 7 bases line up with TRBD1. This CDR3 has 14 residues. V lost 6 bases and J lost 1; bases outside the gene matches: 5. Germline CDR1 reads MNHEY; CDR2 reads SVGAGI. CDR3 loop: CASRADRANTEAFF. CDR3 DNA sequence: TGTGCCAGCAGAGCCGACAGGGCGAACACTGAAGCTTTCTTT.

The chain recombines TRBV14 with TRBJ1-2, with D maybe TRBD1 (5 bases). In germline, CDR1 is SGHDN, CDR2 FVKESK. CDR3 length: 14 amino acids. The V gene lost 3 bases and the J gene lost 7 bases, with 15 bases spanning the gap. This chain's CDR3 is CASSQDIGAFGYTF. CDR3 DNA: TGTGCCAGCAGCCAGGACATAGGAGCCTTTGGCTACACCTTC.

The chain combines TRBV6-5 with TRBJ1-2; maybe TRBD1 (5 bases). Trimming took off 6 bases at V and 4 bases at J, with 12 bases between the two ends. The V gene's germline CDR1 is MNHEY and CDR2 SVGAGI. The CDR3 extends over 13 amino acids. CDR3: CASSQDSLYGYTF. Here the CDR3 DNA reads TGTGCCAGCAGCCAAGACAGCCTCTATGGCTACACCTTC.

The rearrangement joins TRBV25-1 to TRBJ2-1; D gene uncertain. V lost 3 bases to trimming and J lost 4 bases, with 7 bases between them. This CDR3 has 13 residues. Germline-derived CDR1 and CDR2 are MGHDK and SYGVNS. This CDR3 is CASSDTFYNEQFF. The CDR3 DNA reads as TGTGCCAGCAGTGATACTTTTTACAATGAGCAGTTCTTC. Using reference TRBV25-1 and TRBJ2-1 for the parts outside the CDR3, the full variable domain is EADIYQTPRYLVIGTGKKITLECSQTMGHDKMYWYQQDPGMELHLIHYSYGVNSTEKGDLSSESTVSRIRTEHFPLTLESARPSHTSQYLCASSDTFYNEQFFGPGTRLTVL.

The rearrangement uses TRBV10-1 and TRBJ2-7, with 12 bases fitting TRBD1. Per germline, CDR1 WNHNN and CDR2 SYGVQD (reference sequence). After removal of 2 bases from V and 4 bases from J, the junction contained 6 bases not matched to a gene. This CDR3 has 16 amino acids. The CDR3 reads CASSETGTGGRYEQYF. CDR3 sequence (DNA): TGCGCCAGCAGTGAGACCGGGACAGGGGGCCGGTACGAGCAGTACTTC.

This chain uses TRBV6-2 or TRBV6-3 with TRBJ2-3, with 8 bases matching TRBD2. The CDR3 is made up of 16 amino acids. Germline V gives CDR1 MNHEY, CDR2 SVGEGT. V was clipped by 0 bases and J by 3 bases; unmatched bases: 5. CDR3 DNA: TGTGCCAGCAGTTACTCGGGTAGCGGGGTAACAGATACGCAGTATTTT. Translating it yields CASSYSGSGVTDTQYF.

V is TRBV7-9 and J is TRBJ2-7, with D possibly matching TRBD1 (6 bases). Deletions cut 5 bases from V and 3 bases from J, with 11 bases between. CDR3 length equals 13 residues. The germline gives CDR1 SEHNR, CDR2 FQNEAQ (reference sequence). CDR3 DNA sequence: TGTGCCAGCAGCCCTACAGGGATCTACGAGCAGTACTTC. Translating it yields CASSPTGIYEQYF.

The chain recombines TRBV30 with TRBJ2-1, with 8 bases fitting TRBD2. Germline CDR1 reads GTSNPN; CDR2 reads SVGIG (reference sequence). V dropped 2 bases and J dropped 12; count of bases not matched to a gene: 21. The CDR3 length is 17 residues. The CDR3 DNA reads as TGTGCCTGGAGTCCCAAACTAGCGGATATTACCCAGGCTGCGCAGTTCTTC. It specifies CAWSPKLADITQAAQFF.

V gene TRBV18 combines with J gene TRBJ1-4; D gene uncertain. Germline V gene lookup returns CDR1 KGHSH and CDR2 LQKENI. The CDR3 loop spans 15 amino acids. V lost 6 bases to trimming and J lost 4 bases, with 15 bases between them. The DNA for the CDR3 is TGTGCCAGCTCCCTCGGAGGGTCGGGTAATGAAAAACTGTTTTTT. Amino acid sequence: CASSLGGSGNEKLFF.

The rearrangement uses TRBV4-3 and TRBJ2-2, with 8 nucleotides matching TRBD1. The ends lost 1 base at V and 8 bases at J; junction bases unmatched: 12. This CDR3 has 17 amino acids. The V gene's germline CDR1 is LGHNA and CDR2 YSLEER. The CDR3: CASSQASGGAVTGELFF. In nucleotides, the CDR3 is TGCGCCAGCAGCCAAGCCTCAGGGGGCGCCGTGACGGGGGAGCTGTTTTTT.

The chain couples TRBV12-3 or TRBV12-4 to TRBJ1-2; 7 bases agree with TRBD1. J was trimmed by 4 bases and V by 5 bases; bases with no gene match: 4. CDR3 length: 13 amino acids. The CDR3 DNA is TGTGCCAGCAGTCTAGGGACAGTCTATGGCTACACCTTC. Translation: CASSLGTVYGYTF.

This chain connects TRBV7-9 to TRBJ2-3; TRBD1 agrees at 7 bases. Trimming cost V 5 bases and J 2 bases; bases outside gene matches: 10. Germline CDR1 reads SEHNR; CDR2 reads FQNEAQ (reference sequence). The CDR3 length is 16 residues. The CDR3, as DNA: TGTGCCAGCAGCCCCCCCGCTGGGACAGACACAGATACGCAGTATTTT. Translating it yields CASSPPAGTDTDTQYF.

CDR3 protein: CASSLEGPWNEQYF. The CDR3 DNA reads as TGCGCCAGCAGCTTGGAGGGGCCCTGGAACGAGCAGTACTTC. This rearrangement joins TRBV5-1 to TRBJ2-7, with a possible D match to TRBD1 (5 bases). The germline V gene encodes CDR1 SGHRS and CDR2 YFSETQ. This CDR3 is built from 14 residues. The V end lost 0 bases, the J end lost 5 bases, and 12 bases lay between the germline ends.

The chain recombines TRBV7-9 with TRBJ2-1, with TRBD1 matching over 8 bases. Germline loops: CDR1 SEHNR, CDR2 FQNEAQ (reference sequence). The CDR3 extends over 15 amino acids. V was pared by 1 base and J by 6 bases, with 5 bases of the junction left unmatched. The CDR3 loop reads CASSLVNRGINEQFF. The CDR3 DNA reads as TGTGCCAGCAGCTTAGTAAACAGGGGGATCAATGAGCAGTTCTTC.

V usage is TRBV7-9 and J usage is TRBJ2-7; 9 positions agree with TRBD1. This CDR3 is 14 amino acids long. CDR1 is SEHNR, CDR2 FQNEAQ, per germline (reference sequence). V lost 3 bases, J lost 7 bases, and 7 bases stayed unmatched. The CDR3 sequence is CASSFRTGEWEQYF. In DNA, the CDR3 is TGTGCCAGCAGCTTTAGGACAGGGGAGTGGGAGCAGTACTTC.

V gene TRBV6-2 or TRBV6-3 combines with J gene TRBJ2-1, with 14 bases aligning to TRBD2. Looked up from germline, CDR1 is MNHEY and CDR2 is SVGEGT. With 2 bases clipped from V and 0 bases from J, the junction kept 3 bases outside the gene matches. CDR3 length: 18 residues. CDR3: CASSYRGTSGSSYNEQFF. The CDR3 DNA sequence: TGTGCCAGCAGTTACAGGGGGACTAGCGGGAGCTCCTACAATGAGCAGTTCTTC.

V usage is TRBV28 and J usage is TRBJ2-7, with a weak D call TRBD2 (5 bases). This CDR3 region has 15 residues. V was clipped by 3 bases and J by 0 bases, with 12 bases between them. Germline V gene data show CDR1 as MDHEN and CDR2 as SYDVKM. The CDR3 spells CASSFYGLTSYEQYF. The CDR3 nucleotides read TGTGCCAGCAGTTTTTACGGACTGACCTCCTACGAGCAGTACTTC. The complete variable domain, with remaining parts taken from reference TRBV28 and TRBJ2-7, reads DVKVTQSSRYLVKRTGEKVFLECVQDMDHENMFWYRQDPGLGLRLIYFSYDVKMKEKGDIPEGYSVSREKKERFSLILESASTNQTSMYLCASSFYGLTSYEQYFGPGTRLTVT.

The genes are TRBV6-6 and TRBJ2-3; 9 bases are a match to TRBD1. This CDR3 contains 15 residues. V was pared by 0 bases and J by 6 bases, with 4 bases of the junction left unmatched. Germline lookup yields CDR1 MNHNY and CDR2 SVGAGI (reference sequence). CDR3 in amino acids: CASSYSGQGRDTQYF. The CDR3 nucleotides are TGTGCCAGCAGTTACTCCGGACAGGGGAGGGATACGCAGTATTTT.

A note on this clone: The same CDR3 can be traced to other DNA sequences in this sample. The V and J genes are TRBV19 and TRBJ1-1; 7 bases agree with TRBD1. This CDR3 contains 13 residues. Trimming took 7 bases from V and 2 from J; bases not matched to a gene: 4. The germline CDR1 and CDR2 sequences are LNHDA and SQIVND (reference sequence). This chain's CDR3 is CASTGTANTEAFF. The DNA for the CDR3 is TGTGCCAGTACGGGGACAGCAAACACTGAAGCTTTCTTT.

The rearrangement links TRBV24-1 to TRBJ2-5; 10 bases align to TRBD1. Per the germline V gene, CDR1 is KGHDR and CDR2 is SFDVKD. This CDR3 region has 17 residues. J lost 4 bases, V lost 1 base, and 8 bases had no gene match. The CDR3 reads CATSDLIGGTGAETQYF. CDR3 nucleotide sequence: TGTGCCACCAGTGATTTAATTGGAGGGACAGGGGCAGAGACCCAGTACTTC.

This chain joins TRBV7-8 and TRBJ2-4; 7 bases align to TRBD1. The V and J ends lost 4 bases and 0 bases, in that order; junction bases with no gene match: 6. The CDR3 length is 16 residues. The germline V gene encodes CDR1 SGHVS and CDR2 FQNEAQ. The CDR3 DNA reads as TGTGCCAGCAGCTCGACAGGGACCCTAGCCAAAAACATTCAGTACTTC. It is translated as CASSSTGTLAKNIQYF.

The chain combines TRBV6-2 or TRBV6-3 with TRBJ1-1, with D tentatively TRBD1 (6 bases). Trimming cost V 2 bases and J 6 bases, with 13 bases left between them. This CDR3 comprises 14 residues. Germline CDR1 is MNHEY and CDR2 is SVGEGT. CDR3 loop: CASSYDRTVAEAFF. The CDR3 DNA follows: TGTGCCAGCAGTTACGACAGGACAGTCGCTGAAGCTTTCTTT.

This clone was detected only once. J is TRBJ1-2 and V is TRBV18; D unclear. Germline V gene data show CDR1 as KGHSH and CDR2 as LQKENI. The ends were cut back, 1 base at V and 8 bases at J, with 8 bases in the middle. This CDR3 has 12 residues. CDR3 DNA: TGTGCCAGCTCACCACGTGGGGAGGGCTACACCTTC. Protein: CASSPRGEGYTF.

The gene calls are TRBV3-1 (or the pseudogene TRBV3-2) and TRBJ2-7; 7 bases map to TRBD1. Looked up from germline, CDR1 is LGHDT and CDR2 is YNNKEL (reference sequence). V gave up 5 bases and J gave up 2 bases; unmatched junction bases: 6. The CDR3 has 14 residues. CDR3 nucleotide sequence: TGTGCCAGCAGCACCCCGGGACAGACCTACGAGCAGTACTTC. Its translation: CASSTPGQTYEQYF.